This T cell receptor (beta chain) was identified in a study of cytomegalovirus exposure and HLA in healthy donors. The assay was immunoSEQ multiplex PCR, and TCRdb's table has in-frame clones only and misses some. The data hold roughly 270,000 clones, with 88% observed a single time. Study results and caveats: Many donors shared some public TCRs, even though most TCR sequences were rare. In vitro data verified three CMV-associated chains as specific for CMV antigens.

About this clone: No antigen is known for it.

The germline V gene encodes CDR1 SGHNT and CDR2 YYREEE (reference sequence). CDR3 length: 16 residues. Unmatched junction bases numbered 6, after V lost 4 bases and J lost 0 bases. Material: PBMCs. The TCR was taken from a woman younger than 30 in good health and CMV-seronegative. This rearrangement joins TRBV5-4 to TRBJ2-4; 8 bases line up with TRBD1. The CDR3 sequence is CASSPTGAGAKNIQYF. CDR3 in DNA: TGTGCCAGCAGCCCGACAGGGGCAGGAGCCAAAAACATTCAGTACTTC.